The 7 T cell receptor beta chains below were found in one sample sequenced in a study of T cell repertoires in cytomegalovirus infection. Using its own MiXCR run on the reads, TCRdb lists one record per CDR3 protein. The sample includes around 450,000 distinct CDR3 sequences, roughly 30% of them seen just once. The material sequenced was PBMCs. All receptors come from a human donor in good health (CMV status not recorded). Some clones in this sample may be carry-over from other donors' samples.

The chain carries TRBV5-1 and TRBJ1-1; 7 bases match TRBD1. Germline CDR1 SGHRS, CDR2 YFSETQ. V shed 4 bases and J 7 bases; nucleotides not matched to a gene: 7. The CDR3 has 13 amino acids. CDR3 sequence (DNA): TGCGCCAGCAGCATAGACAGGGCGCGTGAAGCTTTCTTT. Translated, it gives CASSIDRAREAFF.

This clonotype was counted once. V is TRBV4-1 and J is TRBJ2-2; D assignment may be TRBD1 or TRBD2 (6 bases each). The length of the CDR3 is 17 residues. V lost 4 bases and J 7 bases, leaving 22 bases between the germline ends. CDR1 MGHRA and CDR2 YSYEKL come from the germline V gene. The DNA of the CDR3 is TGCGCCAGCAGCCGGGTTGGGAGCTGGGGGGCCGACGGGGAGCTGTTTTTT. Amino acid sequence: CASSRVGSWGADGELFF.

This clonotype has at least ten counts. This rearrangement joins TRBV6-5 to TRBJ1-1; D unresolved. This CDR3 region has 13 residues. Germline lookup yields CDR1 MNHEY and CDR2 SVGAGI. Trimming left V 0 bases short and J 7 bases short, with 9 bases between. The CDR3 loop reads CASSYSRRDEAFF. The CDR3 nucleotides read TGTGCCAGCAGTTACTCGAGAAGGGATGAAGCTTTCTTT.

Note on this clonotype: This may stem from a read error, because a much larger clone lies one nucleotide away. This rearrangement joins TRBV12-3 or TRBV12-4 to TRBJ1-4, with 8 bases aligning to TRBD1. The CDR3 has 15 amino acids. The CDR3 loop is CASSSGGVTTEKLFF. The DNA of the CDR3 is TGTGCCAGCAGTTCAGGGGGCGTCACTACTGAAAAACTGTTTTTT.

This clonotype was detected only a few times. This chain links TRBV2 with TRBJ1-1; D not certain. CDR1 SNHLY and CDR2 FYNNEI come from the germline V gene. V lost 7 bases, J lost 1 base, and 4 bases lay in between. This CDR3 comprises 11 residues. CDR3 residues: CASNENTEAFF. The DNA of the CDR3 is TGTGCCAGCAATGAGAACACTGAAGCTTTCTTT.

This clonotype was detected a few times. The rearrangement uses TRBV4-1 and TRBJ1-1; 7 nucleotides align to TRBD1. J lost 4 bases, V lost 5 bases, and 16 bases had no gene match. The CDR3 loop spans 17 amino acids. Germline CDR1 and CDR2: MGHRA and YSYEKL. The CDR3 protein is CASSDSRDRADGTEAFF. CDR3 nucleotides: TGCGCCAGCAGCGACTCCAGAGACAGGGCGGACGGCACTGAAGCTTTCTTT.

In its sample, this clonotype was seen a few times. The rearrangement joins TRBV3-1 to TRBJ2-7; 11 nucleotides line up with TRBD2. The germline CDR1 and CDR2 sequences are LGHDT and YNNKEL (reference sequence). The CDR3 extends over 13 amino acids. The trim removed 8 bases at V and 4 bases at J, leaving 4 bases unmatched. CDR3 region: CASARTSGYEQYF. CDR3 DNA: TGTGCCAGCGCCCGGACTAGCGGGTACGAGCAGTACTTC.